The sequence of this TCR beta chain was determined in a study of blood T cell repertoires in COVID-19. Original processing methods: Amplifying reference gene primers gave estimates of nucleated cell counts. TCRdb keeps only in-frame clones here, not all; method: immunoSEQ multiplex PCR. V and J calls and clone size are as listed in that table; D and trimming were resolved from the DNA. The sample consists of roughly 260,000 clones, approximately 82% of them appearing once. This clone has just one count. The germline V gene encodes CDR1 SGHTS and CDR2 YDEGEE. The V and J ends lost 1 base and 2 bases, in that order; junction bases with no gene match: 10. The CDR3 runs to 17 residues.

This clonotype originated in an elderly woman with active or convalescent COVID-19. This chain uses TRBV5-8 with TRBJ2-3; TRBD2 aligns across 7 bases. Sample: peripheral blood. The CDR3 loop is CASSLHRDSGSTDTQYF. The CDR3, as DNA: TGTGCCAGCAGCTTGCACCGTGATAGCGGGTCCACAGATACGCAGTATTTT.